These 11 T cell receptor beta chains were all obtained from the same sample, sequenced in a study of blood T cell repertoires in COVID-19. The protocol was immunoSEQ multiplex PCR, while the TCRdb copy is restricted to in-frame clones and leaves out a portion. Found here are a few hundred thousand clones, roughly 89% of them singletons; the top ten hold approximately 15%. The sample taken for sequencing was PBMCs or T cells enriched from blood (not recorded which). The receptors originated from a young man who had been exposed to COVID-19.

The chain recombines TRBV3-1 (or the pseudogene TRBV3-2) with TRBJ2-1; 8 bases are shared with TRBD2. Losses at the gene ends were 0 bases for V and 9 bases for J; bases not matched to a gene: 13. Germline V gives CDR1 LGHDT, CDR2 YNNKEL (reference sequence). This CDR3 has 17 amino acids. The CDR3 sequence: CASSQEEVAGKSGEQFF. In nucleotides, the CDR3 is TGTGCCAGCAGCCAAGAGGAGGTAGCGGGGAAGTCGGGTGAGCAGTTCTTC.

This clone has more than one count but fewer than ten. CDR3 region: CASSQALGRGYEQFF. In nucleotides, the CDR3 is TGTGCCAGCAGCCAAGCGCTGGGGCGGGGATATGAGCAGTTCTTC. V gene TRBV3-1 (or the pseudogene TRBV3-2) combines with J gene TRBJ2-1, with a tentative D call TRBD2 (6 bases). V lost 1 base and J lost 8, with 15 bases in between. The CDR3 has 15 amino acids. Germline values: CDR1 LGHDT, CDR2 YNNKEL (reference sequence).

The DNA for the CDR3 is TGTGCTAGTGGTTTTCTGGATACGCAGTATTTT. Translation: CASGFLDTQYF. V and J are TRBV12-5 and TRBJ2-3; D is unresolved. Looked up from germline, CDR1 is LGHNT and CDR2 is FRNRAP. The V end was cut by 3 bases, the J end by 6 bases, with 4 bases between. The CDR3 spans 11 residues.

In this sample, this clone turned up once. CDR3 sequence (DNA): TGCGCCAGCAGCCAGCGCAGACTAGCGGGGGGGCAAGATACGCAGTATTTT. This codes for CASSQRRLAGGQDTQYF. The V and J genes are TRBV4-1 and TRBJ2-3, with 14 bases fitting TRBD2. Germline values: CDR1 MGHRA, CDR2 YSYEKL. V shed 3 bases, J shed 5 bases, and the junction held 7 bases outside the gene matches. The CDR3 runs 17 residues.

The rearrangement joins TRBV28 to TRBJ2-5; TRBD2 is a possible D gene (6 bases). In germline, CDR1 is MDHEN, CDR2 SYDVKM. CDR3 length equals 18 residues. Trimming stripped 7 bases from V and 3 bases from J, with 27 bases between. The DNA for the CDR3 is TGTGCCAGCAACTTATTTGATCGGGACTTCTGCCCTGAAGAGACCCAGTACTTC. Its protein is CASNLFDRDFCPEETQYF. Using reference TRBV28 and TRBJ2-5 for the parts outside the CDR3, the full variable domain is DVKVTQSSRYLVKRTGEKVFLECVQDMDHENMFWYRQDPGLGLRLIYFSYDVKMKEKGDIPEGYSVSREKKERFSLILESASTNQTSMYLCASNLFDRDFCPEETQYFGPGTRLLVL.

This chain uses TRBV2 with TRBJ2-7, with 11 nucleotides matching TRBD1. The CDR3 is made up of 15 amino acids. From germline, CDR1 is SNHLY and CDR2 FYNNEI. V lost 6 bases to trimming and J lost 2 bases; unmatched junction nucleotides: 6. CDR3 nucleotide sequence: TGTGCCAGCAGAAAACCGGGACAGGGGGCCTACGAGCAGTACTTC. Translation: CASRKPGQGAYEQYF. Complete variable domain (other parts from reference TRBV2 and TRBJ2-7): EPEVTQTPSHQVTQMGQEVILRCVPISNHLYFYWYRQILGQKVEFLVSFYNNEISEKSEIFDDQFSVERPDGSNFTLKIRSTKLEDSAMYFCASRKPGQGAYEQYFGPGTRLTVT.

The rearrangement links TRBV5-1 to TRBJ2-2; 8 nucleotides match TRBD2. V dropped 5 bases and J dropped 4; count of bases not matched to a gene: 4. This CDR3 has 14 residues. Germline loops: CDR1 SGHRS, CDR2 YFSETQ. CDR3 bases: TGCGCCAGCAGACAGGCGGGGGGCACCGGGGAGCTGTTTTTT. As protein: CASRQAGGTGELFF. Using reference TRBV5-1 and TRBJ2-2 for the parts outside the CDR3, the full variable domain is KAGVTQTPRYLIKTRGQQVTLSCSPISGHRSVSWYQQTPGQGLQFLFEYFSETQRNKGNFPGRFSGRQFSNSRSEMNVSTLELGDSALYLCASRQAGGTGELFFGEGSRLTVL.

This chain joins TRBV5-4 and TRBJ1-2, with 11 bases matching TRBD1. The V gene's germline CDR1 is SGHNT and CDR2 YYREEE (reference sequence). V shed 4 bases, J shed 7 bases, and the junction held 3 bases outside the gene matches. The CDR3 length is 13 residues. DNA for the CDR3: TGTGCCAGCAGCGGGACAGGGGGTGGTGGCTACACCTTC. This sequence encodes CASSGTGGGGYTF.

The chain is built from TRBV14 and TRBJ1-1; weak D call: TRBD1 (5 bases). V was clipped by 1 base and J by 4 bases, with 13 bases between them. Germline V gene sequence: CDR1 SGHDN, CDR2 FVKESK. CDR3 length equals 15 residues. The CDR3 bases are TGTGCCAGCAGCCAAGCATTTGGAAGGGGCACTGAAGCTTTCTTT. This sequence encodes CASSQAFGRGTEAFF. The whole variable domain, remainder taken from reference TRBV14 and TRBJ1-1, is EAGVTQFPSHSVIEKGQTVTLRCDPISGHDNLYWYRRVMGKEIKFLLHFVKESKQDESGMPNNRFLAERTGGTYSTLKVQPAELEDSGVYFCASSQAFGRGTEAFFGQGTRLTVV.

The chain links TRBV19 to TRBJ1-6; TRBD1 matches 10 bases. The CDR3 totals 16 residues. Per the germline V gene, CDR1 is LNHDA and CDR2 is SQIVND (reference sequence). V was pared by 3 bases and J by 9 bases, with 8 bases of the junction left unmatched. The CDR3 here is CASSMPTGQGSSPLHF. The CDR3, as DNA: TGTGCCAGTAGTATGCCAACGGGACAGGGGTCTTCACCCCTCCACTTT.

The rearrangement links TRBV2 to TRBJ2-7; maybe TRBD1 (6 bases). Germline V gives CDR1 SNHLY, CDR2 FYNNEI. CDR3 length equals 14 residues. V was pared by 3 bases and J by 2 bases, with 11 bases between. The CDR3 nucleotides read TGTGCCAGCAGTGAGTTGGGGACACCCTACGAGCAGTACTTC. Amino acid sequence: CASSELGTPYEQYF.